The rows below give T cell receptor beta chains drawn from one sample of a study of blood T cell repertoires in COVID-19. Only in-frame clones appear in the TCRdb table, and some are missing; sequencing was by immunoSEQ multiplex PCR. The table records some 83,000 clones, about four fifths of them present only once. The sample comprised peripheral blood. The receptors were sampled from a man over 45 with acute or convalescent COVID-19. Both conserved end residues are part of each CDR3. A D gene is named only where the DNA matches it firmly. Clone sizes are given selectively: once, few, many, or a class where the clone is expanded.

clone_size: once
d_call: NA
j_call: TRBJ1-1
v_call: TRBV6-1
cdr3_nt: TGTGCCAGCAGTGAAGCGCACGGGAGCACTGAAGCTTTCTTT
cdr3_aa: CASSEAHGSTEAFF

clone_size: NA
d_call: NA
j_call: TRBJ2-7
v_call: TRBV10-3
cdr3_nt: TGTGCCATCGACGGTAGCGCTCTTTATTACGAGCAGTACTTC
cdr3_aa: CAIDGSALYYEQYF

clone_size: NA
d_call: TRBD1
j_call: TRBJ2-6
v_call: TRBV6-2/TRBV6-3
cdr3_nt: TGTGCCAGCAGCAGGACAGGGACCGGGGCCAACGTCCTGACTTTC
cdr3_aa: CASSRTGTGANVLTF

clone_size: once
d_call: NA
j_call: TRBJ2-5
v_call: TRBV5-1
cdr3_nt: TGCGCCAGCAGCTTGGACAGCTTCCTTGAGACCCAGTACTTC
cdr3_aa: CASSLDSFLETQYF

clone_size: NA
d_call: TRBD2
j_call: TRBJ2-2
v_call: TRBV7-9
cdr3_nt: TGTGCCAGCAGCCCAAGCGGGGCACGAAACACCGGGGAGCTGTTTTTT
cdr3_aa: CASSPSGARNTGELFF

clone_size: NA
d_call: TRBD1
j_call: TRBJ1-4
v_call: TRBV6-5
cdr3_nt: TGTGCCAGCAGTCAAAATACAGGGGTAAATGAAAAACTGTTTTTT
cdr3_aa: CASSQNTGVNEKLFF

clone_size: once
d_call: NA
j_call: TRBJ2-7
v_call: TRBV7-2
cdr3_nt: TGTGCCAGCAGCTTATGGGACACCTCCTACGAGCAGTACTTC
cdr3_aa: CASSLWDTSYEQYF

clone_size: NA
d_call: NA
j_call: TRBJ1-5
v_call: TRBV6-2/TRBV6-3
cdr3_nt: TGTGCCAGCAGCGCAGGGGTAACTGGCAATCAGCCCCAGCATTTT
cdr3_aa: CASSAGVTGNQPQHF

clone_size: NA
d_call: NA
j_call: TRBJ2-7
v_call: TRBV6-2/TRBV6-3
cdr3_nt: TGTGCCAGCAGTTTGGGCGGGACAGTAAACGAGCAGTACTTC
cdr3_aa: CASSLGGTVNEQYF

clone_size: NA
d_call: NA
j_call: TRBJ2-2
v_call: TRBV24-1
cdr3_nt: TGTGCCACCAGTGATTTGAAGGGGTTTACGAACACCGGGGAGCTGTTTTTT
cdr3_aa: CATSDLKGFTNTGELFF

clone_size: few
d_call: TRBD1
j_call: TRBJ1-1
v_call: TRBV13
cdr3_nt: TGTGCCAGCAGGCCCCGAGGGGGCCTGAACACTGAAGCTTTCTTT
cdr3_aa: CASRPRGGLNTEAFF

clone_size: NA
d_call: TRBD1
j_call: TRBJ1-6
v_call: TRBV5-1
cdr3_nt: TGCGCCAGCAGCTCCGGACAGGGGAATAATTCACCCCTCCACTTT
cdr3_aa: CASSSGQGNNSPLHF

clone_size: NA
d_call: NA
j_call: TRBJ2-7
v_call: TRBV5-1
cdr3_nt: TGCGCCAGCAGCGCGGACAGAGAGCAGTACTTC
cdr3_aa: CASSADREQYF

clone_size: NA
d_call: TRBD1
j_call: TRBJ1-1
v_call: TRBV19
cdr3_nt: TGTGCCAGTAGTGCACAGGGGGAGGGTGAAGCTTTCTTT
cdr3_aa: CASSAQGEGEAFF

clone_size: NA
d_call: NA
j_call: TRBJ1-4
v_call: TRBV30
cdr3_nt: TGTGCCTGGAGTCGACTGACCTCAACTAATGAAAAACTGTTTTTT
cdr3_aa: CAWSRLTSTNEKLFF

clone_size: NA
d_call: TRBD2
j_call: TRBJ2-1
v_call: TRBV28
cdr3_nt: TGTGCCAGCAGTTTGAGCGGGGGGCGCCACAATGAGCAGTTCTTC
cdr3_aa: CASSLSGGRHNEQFF

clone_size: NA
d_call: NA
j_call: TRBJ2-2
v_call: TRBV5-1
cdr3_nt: TGCGCCAGCAGCCAGAAACCGGGACAACTCACCGGGGAGCTGTTTTTT
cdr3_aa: CASSQKPGQLTGELFF

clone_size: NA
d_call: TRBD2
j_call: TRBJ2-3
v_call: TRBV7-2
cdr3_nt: TGTGCCAGCAGCTTACAGGGACTAGCCGGGGGGGGCACAGATACGCAGTATTTT
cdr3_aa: CASSLQGLAGGGTDTQYF

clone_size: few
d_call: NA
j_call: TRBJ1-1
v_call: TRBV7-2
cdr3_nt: TGTGCCAGCAGCTTAGGGCTAATTGGGGGCGCGAGGAACACTGAAGCTTTCTTT
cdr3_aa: CASSLGLIGGARNTEAFF

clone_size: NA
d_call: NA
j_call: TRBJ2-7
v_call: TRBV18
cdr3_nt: TGTGCCAGCTCACCAAGACAAATCGGCGAGCAGTACTTC
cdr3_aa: CASSPRQIGEQYF

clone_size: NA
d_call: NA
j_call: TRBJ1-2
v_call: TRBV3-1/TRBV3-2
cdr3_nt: TGTGCCAGCAGCTATTGCCTCAGTGAACCCGGGTATGGCTACACCTTC
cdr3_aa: CASSYCLSEPGYGYTF

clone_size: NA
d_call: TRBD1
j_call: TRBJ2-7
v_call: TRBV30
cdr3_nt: TGTGCCTGGAATGGTGGACAGGCGGCCTACGAGCAGTACTTC
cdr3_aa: CAWNGGQAAYEQYF

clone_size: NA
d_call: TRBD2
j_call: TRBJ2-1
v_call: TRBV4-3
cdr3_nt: TGCGCCAGCAGCACTAGCGGGAGCAGTTGGGATGAGCAGTTCTTC
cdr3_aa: CASSTSGSSWDEQFF

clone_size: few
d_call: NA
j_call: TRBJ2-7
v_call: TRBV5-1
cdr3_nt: TGCGCCAGCAGCTTGGCCTCCCTATACGAGCAGTACTTC
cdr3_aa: CASSLASLYEQYF

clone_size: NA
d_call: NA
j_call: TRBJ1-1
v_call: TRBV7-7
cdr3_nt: TGTGCCAGCAGCCTGGGACAGAACACTGAAGCTTTCTTT
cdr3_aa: CASSLGQNTEAFF

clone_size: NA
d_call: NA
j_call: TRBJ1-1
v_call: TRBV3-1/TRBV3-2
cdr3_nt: TGTGCCAGCAGTCCGGGACACAAGAACACTGAAGCTTTCTTT
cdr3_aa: CASSPGHKNTEAFF

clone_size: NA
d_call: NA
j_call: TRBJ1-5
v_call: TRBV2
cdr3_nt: TGTGCCATCGGGGGGTCGGGCCAGCCCCAGCATTTT
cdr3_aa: CAIGGSGQPQHF

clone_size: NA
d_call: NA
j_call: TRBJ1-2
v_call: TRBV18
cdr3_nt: TGTGCCAGCTCAAGGGACACAGCAAGCTATGGCTACACCTTC
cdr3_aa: CASSRDTASYGYTF

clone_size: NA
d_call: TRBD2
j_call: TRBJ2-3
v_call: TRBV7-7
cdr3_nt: TGTGCCAGCAGCTTACTGGCGGGAGAGGGAGATACGCAGTATTTT
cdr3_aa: CASSLLAGEGDTQYF

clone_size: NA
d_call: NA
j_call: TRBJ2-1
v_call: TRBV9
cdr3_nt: TGTGCCAGCAGCCTCAGGGTCGCAATTTTAAGTGAGCAGTTCTTC
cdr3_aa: CASSLRVAILSEQFF

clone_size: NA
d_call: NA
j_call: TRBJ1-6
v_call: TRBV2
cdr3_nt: TGTGCCAGCAGTTACCTTTGGGGGGTAAATTCACCCCTCCACTTT
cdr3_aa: CASSYLWGVNSPLHF

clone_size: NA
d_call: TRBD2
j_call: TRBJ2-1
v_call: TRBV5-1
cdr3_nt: TGCGCCAGCAGCTCGGGACTAGCGGGAGTTGAGCAGTTCTTC
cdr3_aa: CASSSGLAGVEQFF

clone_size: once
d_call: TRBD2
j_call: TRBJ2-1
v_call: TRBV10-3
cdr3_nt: TGTGCCATCAAGAACACAGGGAACCCATCAGGGACTAGCTACAATGAGCAGTTCTTC
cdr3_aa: CAIKNTGNPSGTSYNEQFF

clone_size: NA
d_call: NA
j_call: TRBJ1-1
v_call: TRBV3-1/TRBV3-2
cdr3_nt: TGTGCCAGCAGCGAGAGGTTTGTGGCTGAAGCTTTCTTT
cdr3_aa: CASSERFVAEAFF

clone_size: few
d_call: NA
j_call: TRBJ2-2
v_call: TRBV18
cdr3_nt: TGTGCCAGCTCCGGGACCGGGGAGCTGTTTTTT
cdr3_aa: CASSGTGELFF

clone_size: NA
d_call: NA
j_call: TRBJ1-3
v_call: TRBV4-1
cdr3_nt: TGCGCCAGCAGCCAAGAGCGGGTACCCTCTGGAAACACCATATATTTT
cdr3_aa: CASSQERVPSGNTIYF

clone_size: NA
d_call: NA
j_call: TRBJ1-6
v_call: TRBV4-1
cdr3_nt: TGCGCCAGCAGCCACGCAAAGGGAGGTAGTAATTCACCCCTCCACTTT
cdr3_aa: CASSHAKGGSNSPLHF

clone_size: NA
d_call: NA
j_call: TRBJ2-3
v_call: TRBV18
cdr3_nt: TGTGCCAGCTCACCACCGGCGAGGCGCACAGATACGCAGTATTTT
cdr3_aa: CASSPPARRTDTQYF

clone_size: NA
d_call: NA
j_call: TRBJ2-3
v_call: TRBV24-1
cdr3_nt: TGTGCCACCAGTGATGACGGCTGGGAGAGCACAGATACGCAGTATTTT
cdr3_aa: CATSDDGWESTDTQYF

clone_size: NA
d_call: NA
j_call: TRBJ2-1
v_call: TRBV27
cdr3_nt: TGTGCCAGCACCCTCGGGGGGCGGGAGATGGGTGAGCAGTTCTTC
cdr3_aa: CASTLGGREMGEQFF

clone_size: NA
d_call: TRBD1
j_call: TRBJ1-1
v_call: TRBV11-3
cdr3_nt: TGTGCCAGCAGCTTGGACAGGGATTATGGACGGAACACTGAAGCTTTCTTT
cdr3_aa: CASSLDRDYGRNTEAFF